The 30 T cell receptor beta chains below come from one sample, sequenced in a study of blood T cell repertoires in COVID-19. Repertoires were generated with immunoSEQ multiplex PCR, while TCRdb's copy carries only in-frame clones and drops some. The sample has roughly 380,000 clones, around nine tenths seen once. Sequenced sample: peripheral blood. The receptors originated from a woman aged 35 to 49 with COVID-19, enrolled during active disease.

The chain recombines TRBV4-1 with TRBJ2-1; 10 nucleotides match TRBD2. V lost 2 bases and J lost 0; bases outside the gene matches: 1. CDR1 MGHRA and CDR2 YSYEKL come from the germline V gene. The CDR3 loop spans 16 amino acids. The CDR3 region is CASSQSSGSSYNEQFF. CDR3 coding DNA: TGCGCCAGCAGCCAATCTAGCGGGAGCTCCTACAATGAGCAGTTCTTC.

This chain joins TRBV6-5 and TRBJ1-2; the match to TRBD1 covers 8 bases. Germline lookup yields CDR1 MNHEY and CDR2 SVGAGI. V lost 0 bases, J lost 4 bases, and 1 base stayed unmatched. The CDR3 is 14 amino acids. The CDR3 DNA is TGTGCCAGCAGTTACTCGACAGGGGCCTATGGCTACACCTTC. It is translated as CASSYSTGAYGYTF.

The chain recombines TRBV3-1 (or the pseudogene TRBV3-2) with TRBJ1-3, with TRBD1 matching 12 bases. This CDR3 has 17 residues. The V and J ends lost 4 bases and 3 bases, in that order; junction bases with no gene match: 7. Germline CDR1 LGHDT, CDR2 YNNKEL (reference sequence). CDR3 residues: CASSLSGTGGIGNTIYF. DNA of the CDR3: TGTGCCAGCAGCCTATCCGGGACAGGGGGCATTGGAAACACCATATATTTT.

V is TRBV6-6 and J is TRBJ1-2, with a possible D match to TRBD1 (5 bases). Trimming shortened V by 5 bases and J by 6 bases, and 7 bases separated the two germline ends. CDR1 and CDR2 (germline): MNHNY, SVGAGI (reference sequence). The CDR3 consists of 11 residues. In DNA form, the CDR3 reads TGTGCCAGCAGTCCCAGGGATGGCTACACCTTC. Amino acid sequence: CASSPRDGYTF.

This chain links TRBV6-6 with TRBJ2-7; 11 bases fit TRBD2. CDR3 length equals 14 residues. The V gene end was trimmed by 6 bases and the J gene end by 5 bases; junction bases not matched to a gene: 6. Germline assignment: CDR1 MNHNY and CDR2 SVGAGI (reference sequence). The CDR3 here is CASSFSGGAHEQYF. The CDR3 DNA reads as TGTGCCAGCAGCTTTAGCGGGGGGGCCCACGAGCAGTACTTC.

The rearrangement joins TRBV19 to TRBJ2-7; 7 positions agree with TRBD1. The CDR3 length is 14 residues. Germline values: CDR1 LNHDA, CDR2 SQIVND (reference sequence). Losses at the gene ends were 5 bases for V and 5 bases for J; bases not matched to a gene: 9. In DNA, the CDR3 is TGTGCCAGTAGTCCGAACAGGGGCGGCCACGAGCAGTACTTC. Its translation: CASSPNRGGHEQYF.

V and J are TRBV30 and TRBJ1-6; D gene ambiguous. The CDR3 loop spans 15 amino acids. Germline CDR1 is GTSNPN and CDR2 is SVGIG (reference sequence). V was trimmed by 2 bases and J by 7 bases, leaving 15 bases between them. The CDR3 nucleotides are TGTGCCTGGAGTCACCACCGAGGCCTAAATTCACCCCTCCACTTT. It specifies CAWSHHRGLNSPLHF.

The chain links TRBV28 to TRBJ1-5; maybe TRBD1 (6 bases). In germline, CDR1 is MDHEN, CDR2 SYDVKM. The V and J ends lost 5 bases and 7 bases respectively, with 15 bases between them. The CDR3 extends over 14 amino acids. CDR3 DNA sequence: TGTGCCAGCAGTGTAGAGGGGGGAGGGCAGCCCCAGCATTTT. Amino acids: CASSVEGGGQPQHF.

This clone was detected only once. The V and J genes are TRBV6-5 and TRBJ1-4; tentative D call: TRBD1 (6 bases). Germline V gene sequence: CDR1 MNHEY, CDR2 SVGAGI. V lost 1 base to trimming and J lost 6 bases, with 15 bases between them. The CDR3 has 16 amino acids. DNA for the CDR3: TGTGCCAGCAGTTACTTGGGGCGGGGGGCGGATGAAAAACTGTTTTTT. Encoded protein: CASSYLGRGADEKLFF.

V usage is TRBV5-1 and J usage is TRBJ2-5; unclear D gene. The CDR3 is 13 residues long. V was pared by 5 bases and J by 1 base, with 9 bases between. Germline V gene sequence: CDR1 SGHRS, CDR2 YFSETQ. The CDR3 loop reads CASRRTPQETQYF. CDR3 nucleotide sequence: TGCGCCAGCAGGAGAACCCCCCAAGAGACCCAGTACTTC.

For the CDR3, the DNA is TGTGCCAGCAGCCAATGGAGCGGGGGGAGGACCGGGGAGCTGTTTTTT. Protein sequence: CASSQWSGGRTGELFF. The V gene is TRBV4-2, the J gene TRBJ2-2; 9 nucleotides match TRBD2. This CDR3 spans 16 amino acids. Trimming cost V 2 bases and J 5 bases; bases outside gene matches: 6. Germline CDR1 LGHNA, CDR2 YNFKEQ.

The chain employs TRBV7-2 and TRBJ1-3, with a tentative D call TRBD1 (6 bases). The J call may be incorrect, as the DNA end agrees better with TRBJ2-2. The V gene's germline CDR1 is SGHTA and CDR2 FQGNSA. The CDR3 has 16 amino acids. CDR3 in DNA: TGTGCCAGCAGCCCAGCCACAGGGTTATACACCGGGGAGCTGTTTTTT. Residues: CASSPATGLYTGELFF.

V gene TRBV5-6 combines with J gene TRBJ1-3; 9 bases line up with TRBD1. V shed 4 bases, J shed 0 bases, and the junction held 5 bases outside the gene matches. The CDR3 contains 16 residues. Germline V gives CDR1 SGHDT, CDR2 YYEEEE. Here the CDR3 reads CASSLTGGASGNTIYF. The DNA of the CDR3 is TGTGCCAGCAGCCTGACAGGGGGTGCCTCTGGAAACACCATATATTTT.

The sample holds one count of this clone. This rearrangement joins TRBV7-2 to TRBJ2-7, with D uncertain. The CDR3 has 15 amino acids. V lost 0 bases, J lost 1 base, and 10 bases lay in between. The germline gives CDR1 SGHTA, CDR2 FQGNSA. CDR3 sequence: CASSLATGYSYEQYF. CDR3 nucleotide sequence: TGTGCCAGCAGCTTAGCGACCGGGTATTCCTACGAGCAGTACTTC.

In its sample, this clone was seen once. The gene calls are TRBV7-9 and TRBJ2-5; a weak D match, TRBD1 (5 bases). Germline V gene sequence: CDR1 SEHNR, CDR2 FQNEAQ (reference sequence). V lost 1 base and J 5 bases, leaving 11 bases between the germline ends. This CDR3 has 14 amino acids. The CDR3 sequence: CASSLETARETQYF. DNA for the CDR3: TGTGCCAGCAGCTTAGAGACAGCCAGGGAGACCCAGTACTTC. The variable domain in full, with the rest retrieved from reference TRBV7-9 and TRBJ2-5, is DTGVSQNPRHKITKRGQNVTFRCDPISEHNRLYWYRQTLGQGPEFLTYFQNEAQLEKSRLLSDRFSAERPKGSFSTLEIQRTEQGDSAMYLCASSLETARETQYFGPGTRLLVL.

Points on this clone: The same CDR3 can be traced to other DNA sequences in this sample. V and J are TRBV4-3 and TRBJ1-3; D gene ambiguous. CDR1 is LGHNA and CDR2 is YSLEER in the germline V gene. This CDR3 comprises 13 residues. Trimming removed 1 base from V and 4 bases from J, with 5 bases in between. The DNA of the CDR3 is TGCGCCAGCAGCCAAGCTTTAGGAAACACCATATATTTT. Translation: CASSQALGNTIYF.

The rearrangement joins TRBV24-1 to TRBJ2-2; D is undetermined. This CDR3 spans 15 amino acids. Germline CDR1 is KGHDR and CDR2 is SFDVKD. Trimming pared 7 bases from V and 0 bases from J, leaving 11 bases between. The CDR3 spells CATSEAGPNTGELFF. The CDR3 nucleotides are TGTGCCACCAGCGAAGCAGGTCCGAACACCGGGGAGCTGTTTTTT.

The chain joins TRBV28 to TRBJ1-1; D is ambiguous. Per germline, CDR1 MDHEN and CDR2 SYDVKM. V lost 3 bases, J lost 4 bases, and 12 bases lay in between. The CDR3 spans 14 residues. DNA of the CDR3: TGTGCCAGCAGTTTTGAGCACCAAACCACTGAAGCTTTCTTT. Translated, it gives CASSFEHQTTEAFF.

This CDR3 reads CASRHTPGSTEAFF. CDR3 bases: TGTGCCAGCAGGCATACCCCGGGGAGCACTGAAGCTTTCTTT. V and J are TRBV27 and TRBJ1-1; D call uncertain. Germline values: CDR1 MNHEY, CDR2 SMNVEV (reference sequence). V lost 6 bases and J 4 bases, leaving 15 bases between the germline ends. The CDR3 is made up of 14 amino acids.

The V call is TRBV3-1 (or the pseudogene TRBV3-2), the J call TRBJ2-7, with TRBD2 identical over 16 bases. Per germline, CDR1 LGHDT and CDR2 YNNKEL (reference sequence). The V gene end was trimmed by 1 base and the J gene end by 2 bases; junction bases not matched to a gene: 5. The CDR3 runs to 18 residues. CDR3 region: CASSQAGTSGGATYEQYF. The CDR3 nucleotides read TGTGCCAGCAGCCAAGCGGGGACTAGCGGGGGGGCGACCTACGAGCAGTACTTC.

The chain combines TRBV6-6 with TRBJ1-1; 7 nucleotides line up with TRBD1. The germline CDR1 and CDR2 sequences are MNHNY and SVGAGI (reference sequence). This CDR3 is 16 amino acids long. The trim removed 7 bases at V and 3 bases at J, leaving 14 bases unmatched. Written as DNA, the CDR3 is TGTGCCAGCACCATCTCCAGGGGGGCCTTGGACACTGAAGCTTTCTTT. As protein: CASTISRGALDTEAFF.

The J gene is TRBJ1-2, the V gene TRBV12-3 or TRBV12-4; D remains unclear. Trimming left V 4 bases short and J 7 bases short, with 7 bases between. This CDR3 is 11 amino acids long. CDR3 residues: CASSSTPGYTF. In nucleotides, the CDR3 is TGTGCCAGCAGTTCTACCCCTGGCTACACCTTC.

The V call is TRBV5-1, the J call TRBJ1-2; 10 positions agree with TRBD1. This CDR3 comprises 17 residues. Germline loops: CDR1 SGHRS, CDR2 YFSETQ. Trimming at V came to 0 bases and at J to 4 bases, leaving 9 bases not matched to a gene. Written as DNA, the CDR3 is TGCGCCAGCAGCTTGGAATGGACAGGGGGAATCATCTATGGCTACACCTTC. It yields the protein CASSLEWTGGIIYGYTF.

This clone has just one count. The V and J genes are TRBV7-9 and TRBJ1-4, with D tentatively TRBD1 (5 bases). Germline V gives CDR1 SEHNR, CDR2 FQNEAQ (reference sequence). The ends were cut back, 5 bases at V and 5 bases at J, with 12 bases in the middle. The CDR3 is 14 residues long. The CDR3 protein is CASSRREWNEKLFF. As DNA, the CDR3 is TGTGCCAGCAGCCGCAGGGAATGGAATGAAAAACTGTTTTTT. Full variable domain (rest looked up from reference TRBV7-9 and TRBJ1-4): DTGVSQNPRHKITKRGQNVTFRCDPISEHNRLYWYRQTLGQGPEFLTYFQNEAQLEKSRLLSDRFSAERPKGSFSTLEIQRTEQGDSAMYLCASSRREWNEKLFFGSGTQLSVL.

The chain employs TRBV5-4 and TRBJ1-1, with 10 bases that match TRBD1. This CDR3 spans 16 amino acids. Germline CDR1 reads SGHNT; CDR2 reads YYREEE (reference sequence). The trim removed 0 bases at V and 11 bases at J, leaving 13 bases unmatched. The DNA of the CDR3 is TGTGCCAGCAGCTTGGGGCAGACAGGGGGCCAGGGATATGCTTTCTTT. It yields the protein CASSLGQTGGQGYAFF.

This rearrangement joins TRBV30 to TRBJ1-6; TRBD1 matches at 8 bases. This CDR3 contains 14 residues. V shed 2 bases and J 6 bases; nucleotides not matched to a gene: 3. Germline CDR1 reads GTSNPN; CDR2 reads SVGIG (reference sequence). CDR3 nucleotides: TGTGCCTGGAGTTGGGACAGGCTTAATTCACCCCTCCACTTT. Its translation is CAWSWDRLNSPLHF.

The chain joins TRBV10-1 to TRBJ2-6, with 12 bases aligning to TRBD1. The junction had 10 bases not matched to a gene; V was cut back by 8 bases and J by 5 bases. Germline V lookup: CDR1 WNHNN, CDR2 SYGVQD (reference sequence). CDR3 length equals 17 residues. The CDR3 DNA is TGCGCCAGCCCGGGGGACAGGGGGCAAAACTGGGCCAACGTCCTGACTTTC. Its protein is CASPGDRGQNWANVLTF.

The V and J genes are TRBV29-1 and TRBJ1-5, with a weak D call TRBD1 (6 bases). CDR1 and CDR2 from the germline V gene are SQVTM and ANQGSEA. Trimming removed 4 bases at V and 3 bases at J, with 10 bases between. This CDR3 is built from 13 residues. The DNA of the CDR3 is TGCAGCGTTGGAGGGGGAGTCAATCAGCCCCAGCATTTT. It encodes CSVGGGVNQPQHF.

The chain links TRBV7-3 to TRBJ2-1; 12 nucleotides agree with TRBD2. Germline CDR1 and CDR2: SGHTA and FQGTGA. With V trimmed by 6 bases and J by 9 bases, 9 bases remained unmatched. This CDR3 has 15 amino acids. CDR3 amino acids: CASSSGLAGRSEQFF. Here the CDR3 DNA reads TGTGCCAGCAGTTCGGGACTAGCGGGCCGCAGTGAGCAGTTCTTC.

The rearrangement links TRBV7-2 to TRBJ2-7; 9 bases map to TRBD1. Germline-derived CDR1 and CDR2 are SGHTA and FQGNSA. The CDR3 is 15 residues long. V was clipped by 3 bases and J by 0 bases; unmatched bases: 3. CDR3: CASSFDRGTSYEQYF. Written as DNA, the CDR3 is TGTGCCAGCAGCTTCGACAGGGGGACCTCCTACGAGCAGTACTTC. The complete variable domain, with remaining parts taken from reference TRBV7-2 and TRBJ2-7, reads GAGVSQSPSNKVTEKGKDVELRCDPISGHTALYWYRQSLGQGLEFLIYFQGNSAPDKSGLPSDRFSAERTGGSVSTLTIQRTQQEDSAVYLCASSFDRGTSYEQYFGPGTRLTVT.